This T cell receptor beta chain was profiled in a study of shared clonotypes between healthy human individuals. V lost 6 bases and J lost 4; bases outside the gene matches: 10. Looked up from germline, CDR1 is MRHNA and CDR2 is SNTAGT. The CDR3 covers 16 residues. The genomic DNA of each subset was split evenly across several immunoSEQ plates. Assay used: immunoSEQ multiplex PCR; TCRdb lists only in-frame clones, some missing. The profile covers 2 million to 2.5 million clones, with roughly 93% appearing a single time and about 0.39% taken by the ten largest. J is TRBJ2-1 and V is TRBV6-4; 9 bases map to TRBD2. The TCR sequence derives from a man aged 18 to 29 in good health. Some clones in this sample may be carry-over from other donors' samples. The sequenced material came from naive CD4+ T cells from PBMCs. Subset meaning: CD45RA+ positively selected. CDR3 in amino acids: CASRKDWREGYNEQFF. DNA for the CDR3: TGTGCCAGCAGGAAAGACTGGCGGGAGGGATACAATGAGCAGTTCTTC.